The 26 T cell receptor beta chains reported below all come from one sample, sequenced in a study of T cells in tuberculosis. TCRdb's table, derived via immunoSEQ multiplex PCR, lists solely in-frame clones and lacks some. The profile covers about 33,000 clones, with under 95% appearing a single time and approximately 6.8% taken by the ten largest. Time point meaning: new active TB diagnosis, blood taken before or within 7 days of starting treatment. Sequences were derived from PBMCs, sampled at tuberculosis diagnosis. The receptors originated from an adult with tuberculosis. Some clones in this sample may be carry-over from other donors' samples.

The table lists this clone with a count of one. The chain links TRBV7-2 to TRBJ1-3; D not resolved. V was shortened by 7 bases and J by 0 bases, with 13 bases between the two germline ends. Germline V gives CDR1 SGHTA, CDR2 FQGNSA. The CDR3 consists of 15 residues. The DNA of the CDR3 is TGTGCCAGCACCTCCAGGACTAGCTCTGGAAACACCATATATTTT. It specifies CASTSRTSSGNTIYF. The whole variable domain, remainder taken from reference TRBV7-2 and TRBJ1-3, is GAGVSQSPSNKVTEKGKDVELRCDPISGHTALYWYRQSLGQGLEFLIYFQGNSAPDKSGLPSDRFSAERTGGSVSTLTIQRTQQEDSAVYLCASTSRTSSGNTIYFGEGSWLTVV.

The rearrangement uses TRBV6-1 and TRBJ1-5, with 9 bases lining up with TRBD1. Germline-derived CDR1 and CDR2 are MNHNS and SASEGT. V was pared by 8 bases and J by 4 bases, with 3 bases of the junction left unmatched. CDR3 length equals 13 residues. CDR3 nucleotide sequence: TGTGCCAGCTCCGGGACAGGGAATCAGCCCCAGCATTTT. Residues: CASSGTGNQPQHF.

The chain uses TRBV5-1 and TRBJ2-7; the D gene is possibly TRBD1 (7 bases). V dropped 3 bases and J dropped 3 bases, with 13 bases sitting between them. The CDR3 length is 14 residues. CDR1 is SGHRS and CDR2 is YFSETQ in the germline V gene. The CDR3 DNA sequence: TGCGCCAGCAGCTCAGGGGGGTCCGACTACGAGCAGTACTTC. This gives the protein CASSSGGSDYEQYF.

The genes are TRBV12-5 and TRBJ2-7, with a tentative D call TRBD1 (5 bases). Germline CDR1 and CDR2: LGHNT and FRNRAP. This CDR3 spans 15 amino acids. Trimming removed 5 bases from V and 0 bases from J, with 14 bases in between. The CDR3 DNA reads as TGTGCTAGTGGTCCCTCAGGGCTCCTCTCCTACGAGCAGTACTTC. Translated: CASGPSGLLSYEQYF.

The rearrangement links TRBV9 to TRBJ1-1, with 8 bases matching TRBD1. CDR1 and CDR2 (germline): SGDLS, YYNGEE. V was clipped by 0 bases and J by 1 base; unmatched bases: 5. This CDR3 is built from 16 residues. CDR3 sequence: CASSVGQGLQNTEAFF. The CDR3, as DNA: TGTGCCAGCAGCGTAGGACAGGGGTTACAGAACACTGAAGCTTTCTTT.

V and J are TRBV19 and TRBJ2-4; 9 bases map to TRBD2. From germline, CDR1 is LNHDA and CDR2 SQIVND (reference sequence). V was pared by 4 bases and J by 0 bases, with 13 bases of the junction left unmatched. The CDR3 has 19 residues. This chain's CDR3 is CASSTSAGGTDLAKNIQYF. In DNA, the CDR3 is TGTGCCAGTAGTACCTCCGCGGGAGGGACAGATCTAGCCAAAAACATTCAGTACTTC.

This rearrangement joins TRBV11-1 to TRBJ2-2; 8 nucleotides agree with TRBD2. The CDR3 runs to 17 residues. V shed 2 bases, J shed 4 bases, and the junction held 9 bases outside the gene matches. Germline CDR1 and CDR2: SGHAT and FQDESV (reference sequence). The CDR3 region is CASSLSRDRGGTGELFF. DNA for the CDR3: TGTGCCAGCAGCTTAAGTCGAGACCGGGGGGGCACCGGGGAGCTGTTTTTT.

Here the CDR3 reads CASSPRGTEAFF. CDR3 sequence (DNA): TGTGCCAGCAGCCCCCGGGGCACTGAAGCTTTCTTT. This chain links TRBV27 with TRBJ1-1; D not resolved. The CDR3 totals 12 residues. V was shortened by 6 bases and J by 4 bases, with 9 bases between the two germline ends. Germline values: CDR1 MNHEY, CDR2 SMNVEV (reference sequence).

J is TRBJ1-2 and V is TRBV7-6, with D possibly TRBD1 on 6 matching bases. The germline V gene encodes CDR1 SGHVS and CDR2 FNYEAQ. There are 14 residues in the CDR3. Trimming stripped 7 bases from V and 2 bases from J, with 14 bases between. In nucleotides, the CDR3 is TGTGCCAGCACCCCTGGGACAACCAACTATGGCTACACCTTC. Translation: CASTPGTTNYGYTF.

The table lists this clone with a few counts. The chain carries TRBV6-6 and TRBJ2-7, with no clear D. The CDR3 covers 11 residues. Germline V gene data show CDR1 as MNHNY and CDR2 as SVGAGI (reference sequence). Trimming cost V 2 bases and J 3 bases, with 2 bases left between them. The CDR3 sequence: CASSYLYEQYF. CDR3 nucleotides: TGTGCCAGCAGTTACCTCTACGAGCAGTACTTC.

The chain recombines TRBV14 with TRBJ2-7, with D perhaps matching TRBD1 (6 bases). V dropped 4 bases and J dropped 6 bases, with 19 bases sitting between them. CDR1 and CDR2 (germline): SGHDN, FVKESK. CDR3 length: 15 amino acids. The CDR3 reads CASSPSTGYLGEQYF. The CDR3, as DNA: TGTGCCAGCAGCCCATCGACAGGTTACCTGGGCGAGCAGTACTTC.

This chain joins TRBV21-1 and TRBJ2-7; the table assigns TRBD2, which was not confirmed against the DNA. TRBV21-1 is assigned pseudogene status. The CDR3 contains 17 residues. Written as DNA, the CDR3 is TGTGCCAGCAGCGTATTCCAGGGTGAGCGGGAGGTCCACGAGCAGTACTTC. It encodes CASSVFQGEREVHEQYF.

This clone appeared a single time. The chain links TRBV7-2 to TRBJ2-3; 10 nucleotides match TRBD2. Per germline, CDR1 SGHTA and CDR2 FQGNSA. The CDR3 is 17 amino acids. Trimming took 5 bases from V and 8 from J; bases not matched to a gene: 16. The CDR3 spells CASSLISSGGPSATQYF. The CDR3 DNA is TGTGCCAGCAGCCTAATTTCTAGCGGGGGCCCTTCGGCTACGCAGTATTTT. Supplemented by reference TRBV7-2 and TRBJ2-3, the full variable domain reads GAGVSQSPSNKVTEKGKDVELRCDPISGHTALYWYRQSLGQGLEFLIYFQGNSAPDKSGLPSDRFSAERTGGSVSTLTIQRTQQEDSAVYLCASSLISSGGPSATQYFGPGTRLTVL.

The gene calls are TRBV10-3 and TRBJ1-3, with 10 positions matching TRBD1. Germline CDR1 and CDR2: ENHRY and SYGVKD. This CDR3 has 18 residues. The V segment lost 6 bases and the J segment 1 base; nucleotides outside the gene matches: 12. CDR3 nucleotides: TGTGCCATCAGGAACCGGGACAGGGGACCCTCATCTGGAAACACCATATATTTT. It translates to CAIRNRDRGPSSGNTIYF.

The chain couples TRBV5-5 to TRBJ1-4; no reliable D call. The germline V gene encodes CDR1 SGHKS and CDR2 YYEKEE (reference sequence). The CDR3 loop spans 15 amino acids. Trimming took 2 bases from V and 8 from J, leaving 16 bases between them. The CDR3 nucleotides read TGTGCCAGCAGCTTCGTCCCCGAGCGATGGGAAAAACTGTTTTTT. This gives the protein CASSFVPERWEKLFF.

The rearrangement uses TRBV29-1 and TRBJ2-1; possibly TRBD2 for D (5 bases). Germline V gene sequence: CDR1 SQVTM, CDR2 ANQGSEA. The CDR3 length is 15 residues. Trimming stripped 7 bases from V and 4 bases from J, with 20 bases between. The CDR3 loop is CSATRGTKIYNEQFF. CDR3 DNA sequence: TGCAGCGCGACCCGGGGAACTAAGATTTACAATGAGCAGTTCTTC.

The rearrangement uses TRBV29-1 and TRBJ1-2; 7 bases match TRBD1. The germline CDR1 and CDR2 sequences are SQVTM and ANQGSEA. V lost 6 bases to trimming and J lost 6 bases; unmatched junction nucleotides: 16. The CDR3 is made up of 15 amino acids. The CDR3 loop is CSVGTAGGFVDGYTF. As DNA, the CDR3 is TGCAGCGTCGGGACAGCTGGTGGTTTTGTGGATGGCTACACCTTC.

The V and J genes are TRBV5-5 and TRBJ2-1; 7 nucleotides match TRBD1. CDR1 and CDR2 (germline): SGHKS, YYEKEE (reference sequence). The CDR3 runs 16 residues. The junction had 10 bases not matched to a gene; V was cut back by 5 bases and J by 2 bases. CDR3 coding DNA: TGTGCCAGCAGAAATCTGACAGGGCGAACCTACAATGAGCAGTTCTTC. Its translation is CASRNLTGRTYNEQFF.

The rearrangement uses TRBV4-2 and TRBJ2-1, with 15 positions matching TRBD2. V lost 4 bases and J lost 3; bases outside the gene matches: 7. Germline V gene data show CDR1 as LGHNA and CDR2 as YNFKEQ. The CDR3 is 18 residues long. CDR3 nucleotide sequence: TGTGCCAGCAGCCCCCGGACTAGCGGGGGGGTAGGCTACAATGAGCAGTTCTTC. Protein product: CASSPRTSGGVGYNEQFF.

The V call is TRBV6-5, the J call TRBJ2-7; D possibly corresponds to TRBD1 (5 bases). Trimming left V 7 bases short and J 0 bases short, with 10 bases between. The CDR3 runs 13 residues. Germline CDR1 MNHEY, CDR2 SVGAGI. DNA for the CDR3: TGTGCCAGCACCCAGGGATTCTCCTACGAGCAGTACTTC. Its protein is CASTQGFSYEQYF.

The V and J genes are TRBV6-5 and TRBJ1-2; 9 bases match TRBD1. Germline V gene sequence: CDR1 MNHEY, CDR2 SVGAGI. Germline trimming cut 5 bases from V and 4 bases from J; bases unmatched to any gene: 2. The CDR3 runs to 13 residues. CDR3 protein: CASSRGQGYGYTF. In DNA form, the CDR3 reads TGTGCCAGCAGTAGGGGACAGGGCTATGGCTACACCTTC.

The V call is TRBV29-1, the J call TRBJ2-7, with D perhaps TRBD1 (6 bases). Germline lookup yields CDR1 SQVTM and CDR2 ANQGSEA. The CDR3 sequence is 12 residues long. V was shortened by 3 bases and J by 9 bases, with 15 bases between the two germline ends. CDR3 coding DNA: TGCAGCGTTGAGGTTCTGGACAGAGGGCAGTACTTC. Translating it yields CSVEVLDRGQYF.

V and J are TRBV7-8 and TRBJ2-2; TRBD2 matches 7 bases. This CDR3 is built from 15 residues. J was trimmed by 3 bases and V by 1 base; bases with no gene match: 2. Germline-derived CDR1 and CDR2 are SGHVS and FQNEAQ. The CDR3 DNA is TGTGCCAGCAGCTTAGGACTAGCCTACACCGGGGAGCTGTTTTTT. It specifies CASSLGLAYTGELFF.

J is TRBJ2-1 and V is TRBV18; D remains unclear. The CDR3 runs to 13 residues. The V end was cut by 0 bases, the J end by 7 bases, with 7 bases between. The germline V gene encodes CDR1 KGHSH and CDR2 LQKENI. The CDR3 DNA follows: TGTGCCAGCTCACCACCGACACAAAATGAGCAGTTCTTC. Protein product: CASSPPTQNEQFF.

The DNA for the CDR3 is TGTGCCATCAGGACCGGGACAGGGAACACTGAAGCTTTCTTT. It encodes CAIRTGTGNTEAFF. The rearrangement links TRBV10-3 to TRBJ1-1, with 8 bases that match TRBD1. The V and J ends lost 6 bases and 1 base, in that order; junction bases with no gene match: 4. This CDR3 is 14 amino acids long. Germline V gene data show CDR1 as ENHRY and CDR2 as SYGVKD.

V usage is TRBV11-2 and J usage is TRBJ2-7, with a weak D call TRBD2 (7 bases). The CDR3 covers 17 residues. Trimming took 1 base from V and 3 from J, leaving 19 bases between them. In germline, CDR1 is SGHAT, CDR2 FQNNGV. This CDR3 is CASSLVRWAGADYEQYF. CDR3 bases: TGTGCCAGCAGCTTAGTGCGATGGGCGGGGGCCGACTACGAGCAGTACTTC.